The next 25 T cell receptor beta chains were all read from a single sample in a study of blood T cell repertoires in COVID-19. Using immunoSEQ multiplex PCR, the repertoire was profiled, and TCRdb retains in-frame clones only, with some absent. The profile shows 240,000 or so clones, 75% to 90% of them singletons. Sequencing was done on a sample of PBMCs or T cells enriched from blood (not recorded which). The receptors were sampled from a man between 40 and 49 years old who had recovered from COVID-19.

The chain employs TRBV15 and TRBJ2-3; 8 bases match TRBD2. In germline, CDR1 is LNHNV, CDR2 YYDKDF (reference sequence). The trim removed 3 bases at V and 6 bases at J, leaving 5 bases unmatched. This CDR3 is built from 14 residues. CDR3 sequence (DNA): TGTGCCACCAGCAGGGGACTAGAGGTGGATACGCAGTATTTT. This codes for CATSRGLEVDTQYF.

This chain connects TRBV7-9 to TRBJ1-4; D possibly corresponds to TRBD1 (6 bases). The CDR3 is 15 residues long. Per the germline V gene, CDR1 is SEHNR and CDR2 is FQNEAQ (reference sequence). Trimming left V 5 bases short and J 7 bases short, with 17 bases between. CDR3 region: CASSPKQGLGEKLFF. CDR3 in DNA: TGTGCCAGCAGCCCGAAACAGGGATTAGGTGAAAAACTGTTTTTT.

This sequence joins TRBV14 and TRBJ1-1, with 10 bases fitting TRBD1. The length of the CDR3 is 18 residues. V lost 3 bases to trimming and J lost 11 bases; unmatched junction nucleotides: 21. Germline loops: CDR1 SGHDN, CDR2 FVKESK. CDR3 protein: CASSQAVLVYPGQGIAFF. The CDR3 bases are TGTGCCAGCAGCCAGGCAGTACTAGTTTACCCGGGACAGGGGATCGCTTTCTTT. The whole variable domain, filled in from reference TRBV14 and TRBJ1-1, reads EAGVTQFPSHSVIEKGQTVTLRCDPISGHDNLYWYRRVMGKEIKFLLHFVKESKQDESGMPNNRFLAERTGGTYSTLKVQPAELEDSGVYFCASSQAVLVYPGQGIAFFGQGTRLTVV.

The rearrangement links TRBV7-2 to TRBJ2-7; TRBD2 matches 13 bases. V lost 2 bases, J lost 2 bases, and 12 bases stayed unmatched. CDR3 length: 19 amino acids. The germline V gene has CDR1 SGHTA and CDR2 FQGNSA. The CDR3 region has the DNA TGTGCCAGCAGCTTACGTCGGACTAGCGGGAGAGTTGCCGCCTACGAGCAGTACTTC. Its translation is CASSLRRTSGRVAAYEQYF.

V is TRBV7-9 and J is TRBJ2-7, with TRBD2 matching over 9 bases. There are 13 residues in the CDR3. In germline, CDR1 is SEHNR, CDR2 FQNEAQ (reference sequence). V lost 5 bases to trimming and J lost 6 bases; unmatched junction nucleotides: 5. CDR3 amino acids: CASSPGTSFEQYF. As DNA, the CDR3 is TGTGCCAGCAGCCCCGGGACTAGCTTCGAGCAGTACTTC.

The chain has TRBV5-1 and TRBJ2-5, with TRBD2 matching over 9 bases. Trimming cost V 0 bases and J 1 base; bases outside gene matches: 10. Per germline, CDR1 SGHRS and CDR2 YFSETQ. The CDR3 runs to 18 residues. The CDR3 DNA sequence: TGCGCCAGCAGCTTGGGTTCGGGGCGTAGCGGGGGCCAAGAGACCCAGTACTTC. This gives the protein CASSLGSGRSGGQETQYF.

The rearrangement uses TRBV5-4 and TRBJ1-2, with 8 nucleotides matching TRBD1. Germline lookup yields CDR1 SGHNT and CDR2 YYREEE (reference sequence). V trimming: 0 bases; J trimming: 6 bases; junction bases outside the gene matches: 4. The length of the CDR3 is 14 residues. CDR3 region: CASSLGRGRDGYTF. CDR3 nucleotides: TGTGCCAGCAGCTTGGGCAGGGGGCGAGATGGCTACACCTTC.

This chain uses TRBV6-2 or TRBV6-3 with TRBJ2-1, with 7 positions matching TRBD2. The CDR3 is 13 residues long. The germline CDR1 and CDR2 sequences are MNHEY and SVGEGT. The V segment lost 2 bases and the J segment 14 bases; nucleotides outside the gene matches: 9. The CDR3 sequence: CASSYNVGGGEFF. The CDR3 DNA is TGTGCCAGCAGTTACAACGTCGGGGGAGGGGAGTTCTTC.

The chain combines TRBV9 with TRBJ2-3; D possibly corresponds to TRBD2 (5 bases). This CDR3 region has 16 residues. Between the trimmed V and J ends, which lost 3 bases and 6 bases, there was a span of 20 bases. Germline CDR1 SGDLS, CDR2 YYNGEE. The chain's CDR3 is CASSADLARRSDTQYF. The CDR3 DNA sequence: TGTGCCAGCAGCGCCGACTTGGCCCGGAGGAGCGATACGCAGTATTTT. Variable domain in full (rest from reference TRBV9 and TRBJ2-3): DSGVTQTPKHLITATGQRVTLRCSPRSGDLSVYWYQQSLDQGLQFLIQYYNGEERAKGNILERFSAQQFPDLHSELNLSSLELGDSALYFCASSADLARRSDTQYFGPGTRLTVL.

The chain uses TRBV5-1 and TRBJ2-5; the D gene is possibly TRBD1 (6 bases). V was trimmed by 2 bases and J by 2 bases, leaving 13 bases between them. CDR1 is SGHRS, CDR2 YFSETQ, per germline. The CDR3 contains 15 residues. Written as DNA, the CDR3 is TGCGCCAGCAGCTTCACAGGGCTCGGTCAAGAGACCCAGTACTTC. Translation: CASSFTGLGQETQYF.

V and J are TRBV18 and TRBJ2-2; the D gene is possibly TRBD1 (6 bases). The CDR3 is 16 amino acids. Germline V lookup: CDR1 KGHSH, CDR2 LQKENI. Trimming stripped 6 bases from V and 2 bases from J, with 16 bases between. The CDR3 DNA is TGTGCCAGCTCCTCCGGGACATATCTAAACACCGGGGAGCTGTTTTTT. Translation gives CASSSGTYLNTGELFF. The complete variable domain, with remaining parts taken from reference TRBV18 and TRBJ2-2, reads NAGVMQNPRHLVRRRGQEARLRCSPMKGHSHVYWYRQLPEEGLKFMVYLQKENIIDESGMPKERFSAEFPKEGPSILRIQQVVRGDSAAYFCASSSGTYLNTGELFFGEGSRLTVL.

The chain uses TRBV25-1 and TRBJ1-1, with a weak D call TRBD1 (6 bases). CDR1 and CDR2 from the germline V gene are MGHDK and SYGVNS. V lost 4 bases and J 4 bases, leaving 16 bases between the germline ends. There are 15 residues in the CDR3. CDR3 region: CASSARQALGTEAFF. The CDR3 bases are TGTGCCAGCAGTGCGCGACAGGCATTGGGCACTGAAGCTTTCTTT.

The rearrangement joins TRBV5-1 to TRBJ1-1, with TRBD1 matching 9 bases. V lost 0 bases, J lost 1 base, and 4 bases stayed unmatched. CDR1 is SGHRS, CDR2 YFSETQ, per germline. This CDR3 is built from 16 residues. CDR3 amino acids: CASSLEQGAWNTEAFF. The CDR3 nucleotides are TGCGCCAGCAGCTTGGAACAGGGGGCATGGAACACTGAAGCTTTCTTT. Looking up the rest from reference TRBV5-1 and TRBJ1-1 gives the full variable domain: KAGVTQTPRYLIKTRGQQVTLSCSPISGHRSVSWYQQTPGQGLQFLFEYFSETQRNKGNFPGRFSGRQFSNSRSEMNVSTLELGDSALYLCASSLEQGAWNTEAFFGQGTRLTVV.

This clone occurred a few times. This chain uses TRBV10-3 with TRBJ1-1; D is unclear. V was cut by 0 bases and J by 0 bases, with 8 bases left in between. Germline CDR1 is ENHRY and CDR2 is SYGVKD. CDR3 length: 15 amino acids. CDR3 DNA sequence: TGTGCCATCAGTGAGTCTGGTAGCATGAACACTGAAGCTTTCTTT. It encodes CAISESGSMNTEAFF.

The chain joins TRBV11-3 to TRBJ2-7, with D perhaps matching TRBD2 (5 bases). The CDR3 loop spans 14 amino acids. V lost 4 bases to trimming and J lost 3 bases, with 13 bases between them. Germline CDR1 is SGHNT and CDR2 is YENEEA. The CDR3 nucleotides are TGTGCCAGCAGCTCTGACTACTCCGACTACGAGCAGTACTTC. It specifies CASSSDYSDYEQYF.

This clone has a handful of counts. The chain recombines TRBV30 with TRBJ1-1; 7 nucleotides align to TRBD1. With V trimmed by 0 bases and J by 3 bases, 22 bases remained unmatched. The CDR3 spans 20 residues. Germline V gene sequence: CDR1 GTSNPN, CDR2 SVGIG (reference sequence). In DNA form, the CDR3 reads TGTGCCTGGAGTGTAAACCGGGGACAGCCATATAGTAGACCTTACACTGAAGCTTTCTTT. This gives the protein CAWSVNRGQPYSRPYTEAFF.

This clone rates as medium-sized. CDR3 residues: CASRGPGVREQYF. The CDR3 DNA sequence: TGTGCCAGCAGAGGACCAGGGGTACGGGAGCAGTACTTC. The chain has TRBV27 and TRBJ2-7; D might be TRBD1 (6 bases). Per the germline V gene, CDR1 is MNHEY and CDR2 is SMNVEV (reference sequence). Trimming took off 6 bases at V and 7 bases at J, with 16 bases between the two ends. The CDR3 spans 13 residues.

The rearrangement joins TRBV7-3 to TRBJ2-5, with D unclear. The ends were cut back, 5 bases at V and 1 base at J, with 11 bases in the middle. Germline V gene lookup returns CDR1 SGHTA and CDR2 FQGTGA. CDR3 length equals 14 residues. The CDR3 here is CASSLNGVQETQYF. In DNA, the CDR3 is TGTGCCAGCAGCCTCAACGGAGTCCAAGAGACCCAGTACTTC.

CDR3 DNA sequence: TGCGCCAGCAGCCAAGACGTGCGGGGAACCACTGAAGCTTTCTTT. This encodes CASSQDVRGTTEAFF. This chain connects TRBV4-1 to TRBJ1-1; D gene unclear. V was shortened by 0 bases and J by 4 bases, with 12 bases between the two germline ends. The length of the CDR3 is 15 residues. Germline V lookup: CDR1 MGHRA, CDR2 YSYEKL.

This chain uses TRBV19 with TRBJ2-1, with 8 bases that match TRBD1. From germline, CDR1 is LNHDA and CDR2 SQIVND (reference sequence). J lost 4 bases, V lost 6 bases, and 8 bases had no gene match. CDR3 size: 15 residues. This CDR3 is CASSADREAYNEQFF. The CDR3 nucleotides read TGTGCCAGTAGCGCGGACAGGGAGGCTTACAATGAGCAGTTCTTC.

The V call is TRBV7-3, the J call TRBJ2-7, with TRBD2 matching over 13 bases. CDR1 and CDR2 from the germline V gene are SGHTA and FQGTGA. The CDR3 covers 19 residues. V lost 5 bases, J lost 7 bases, and 20 bases stayed unmatched. The CDR3 spells CASSGQLAGGPGRCAEQYF. As DNA, the CDR3 is TGTGCCAGCAGCGGACAACTAGCGGGAGGGCCTGGGAGGTGTGCAGAGCAGTACTTC.

The chain links TRBV11-2 to TRBJ2-1; 10 nucleotides line up with TRBD2. CDR1 and CDR2 (germline): SGHAT, FQNNGV. V lost 4 bases to trimming and J lost 2 bases; unmatched junction nucleotides: 2. The CDR3 totals 15 residues. CDR3 DNA: TGTGCCAGCAGCTCTCTAGCGGGGGCCTACAATGAGCAGTTCTTC. It yields the protein CASSSLAGAYNEQFF.

On this clone itself: The same CDR3 can be traced to other DNA sequences in this sample. This chain connects TRBV6-1 to TRBJ2-7, with 9 bases fitting TRBD2. The CDR3 is 15 residues long. In germline, CDR1 is MNHNS, CDR2 SASEGT. The J segment lost 0 bases and the V segment lost 0 bases, leaving 0 bases of the junction unmatched. CDR3 protein: CASSEASGSSYEQYF. Here the CDR3 DNA reads TGTGCCAGCAGTGAAGCTAGCGGGAGCTCCTACGAGCAGTACTTC.

This chain uses TRBV28 with TRBJ1-6; 8 bases fit TRBD1. V was pared by 6 bases and J by 9 bases, with 10 bases of the junction left unmatched. Germline V gives CDR1 MDHEN, CDR2 SYDVKM. The CDR3 length is 15 residues. The CDR3: CASSPHGQGLSPLHF. As DNA, the CDR3 is TGTGCCAGCAGCCCACACGGACAGGGACTTTCACCCCTCCACTTT.

The V and J genes are TRBV27 and TRBJ2-7, with D possibly matching TRBD2 (6 bases). The V and J ends lost 2 bases and 6 bases respectively, with 14 bases between them. The CDR3 is 14 amino acids. Germline-derived CDR1 and CDR2 are MNHEY and SMNVEV (reference sequence). CDR3 sequence reads: CASSLGGPILEQYF. The CDR3 coding sequence is TGTGCCAGCAGTTTAGGAGGGCCCATCCTCGAGCAGTACTTC.